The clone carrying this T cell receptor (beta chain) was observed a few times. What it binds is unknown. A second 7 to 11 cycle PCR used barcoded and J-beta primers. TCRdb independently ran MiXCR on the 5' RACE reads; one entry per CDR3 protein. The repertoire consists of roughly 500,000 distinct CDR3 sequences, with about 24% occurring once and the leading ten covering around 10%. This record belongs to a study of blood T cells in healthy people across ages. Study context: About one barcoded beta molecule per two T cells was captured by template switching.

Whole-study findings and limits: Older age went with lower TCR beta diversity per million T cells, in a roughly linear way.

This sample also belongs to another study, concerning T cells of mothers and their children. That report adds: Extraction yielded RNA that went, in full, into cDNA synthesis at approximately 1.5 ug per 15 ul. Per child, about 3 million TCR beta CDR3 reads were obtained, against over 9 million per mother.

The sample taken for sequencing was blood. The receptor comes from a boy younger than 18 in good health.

CDR3 region: CSARDTKGGIIYEQYF. CDR3 nucleotide sequence: TGCAGTGCTAGAGATACCAAGGGGGGAATTATCTACGAGCAGTACTTC. This chain connects TRBV20-1 to TRBJ2-5, with D tentatively TRBD1 or TRBD2 (6 bases each). The DNA end lines up better with TRBJ2-7; the J call may be wrong. The V gene's germline CDR1 is DFQATT and CDR2 SNEGSKA (reference sequence). This CDR3 has 16 amino acids.